This TCR beta chain originates from a study of T-cell memory formation after mild COVID-19. Per germline, CDR1 MNHEY and CDR2 SMNVEV (reference sequence). The length of the CDR3 is 14 residues. V was clipped by 2 bases and J by 13 bases; unmatched bases: 7. Each CDR3 protein gets one entry after TCRdb re-called the 5' RACE reads with MiXCR. Of a few hundred thousand distinct CDR3 sequences detected, approximately 16% appear once; the ten largest clones hold roughly 21%. For this clonotype: Its antigen is not identified.

Study findings and constraints: Memory from before infection featured some responding clones, which suggests cross-reactive memory joined.

Sequenced sample: PBMCs or a T cell subset sorted from them (not recorded which). This receptor was obtained from a man aged 18-30 years who had mild COVID-19 (a few samples of this study predate the infection). Cell type and time point are not known. This chain links TRBV27 with TRBJ2-5; 13 positions match TRBD2. CDR3 bases: TGTGCCAGCAGTTTAGGGACTAGCGGGGCACTATGGTACTTC. It yields the protein CASSLGTSGALWYF.